Sequencing of this T cell receptor (beta chain) was carried out in a study of blood T cells in healthy people across ages. V shed 3 bases and J 3 bases; nucleotides not matched to a gene: 3. The CDR3 consists of 14 residues. Germline CDR1 reads MGHDK; CDR2 reads SYGVNS. PCR was performed a second time for roughly 7 to 11 cycles using a sample-barcoded 5' primer and a J-beta primer mix. One entry per CDR3 protein, called by TCRdb with MiXCR from the 5' RACE reads. This table has 850,000 to 950,000 distinct CDR3 sequences, around 30% appearing once. This clonotype was counted ten times or more. The sequence was obtained from a woman of 80 years or more in good health. V is TRBV25-1 and J is TRBJ1-2, with TRBD1 matching over 8 bases. Sequencing input: blood. CDR3 DNA: TGTGCCAGCAGTGACCGGGACAGGCACTATGGCTACACCTTC. Its protein product is CASSDRDRHYGYTF.